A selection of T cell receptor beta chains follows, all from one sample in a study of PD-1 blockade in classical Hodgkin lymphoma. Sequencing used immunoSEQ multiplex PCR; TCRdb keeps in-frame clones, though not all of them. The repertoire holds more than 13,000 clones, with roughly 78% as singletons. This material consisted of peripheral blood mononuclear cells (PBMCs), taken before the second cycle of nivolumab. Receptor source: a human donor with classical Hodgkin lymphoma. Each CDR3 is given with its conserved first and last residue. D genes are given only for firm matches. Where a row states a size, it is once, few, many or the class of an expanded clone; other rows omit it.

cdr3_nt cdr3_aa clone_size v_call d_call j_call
TGCGCCAGCAGCCAAGAGGACCCTTCCTACGAGCAGTACTTC CASSQEDPSYEQYF once TRBV4-3 . TRBJ2-7
TGTGCCAGCAGCAATCCTGGGGGCAGGGGGCTGAACGTCGCGCAGTTCTTC CASSNPGGRGLNVAQFF . TRBV5-6 TRBD1 TRBJ2-1
TGTGCCAGCAGCGTAGAAGGGGGACCCTACGAGCAGTACTTC CASSVEGGPYEQYF . TRBV9 . TRBJ2-7
TGTGCCAGCTCACCAACGGGGGGGGGCGACGAGCAGTACTTC CASSPTGGGDEQYF few TRBV18 TRBD2 TRBJ2-7
TGTGCCTGGAGTGTACTGTATACAGCCGAGCAGTACTTC CAWSVLYTAEQYF . TRBV30 . TRBJ2-7
TGTGCCAGCTCACCTACCGGGGAGACCATGAACACTGAAGCTTTCTTT CASSPTGETMNTEAFF . TRBV18 . TRBJ1-1
TGCGCCAGCAGTCTCGGGGGGCAGGGTACGCAGTATTTT CASSLGGQGTQYF . TRBV5-1 . TRBJ2-3
TGTGCCAGCAGTGAAGACGGTCAGGGCAACTATGGCTACACCTTC CASSEDGQGNYGYTF . TRBV6-1 . TRBJ1-2
TGTGCCTGGAGTCCGACAGGATATGGCTACACCTTC CAWSPTGYGYTF . TRBV30 . TRBJ1-2
TGTGCCAGCAGCTTAACTGGTTATAATTCACCCCTCCACTTT CASSLTGYNSPLHF few TRBV7-8 . TRBJ1-6
TGTGCCAGCAGCTTACAGGGTGGAGTGAACACTGAAGCTTTCTTT CASSLQGGVNTEAFF . TRBV7-9 . TRBJ1-1
TGTGCCAGCAGCCCCCGGGGGGGGGAGGGCTATGGCTACACCTTC CASSPRGGEGYGYTF . TRBV7-3 . TRBJ1-2
TGTGCCAGCAGCCCGGACAGGGTCACAGATACGCAGTATTTT CASSPDRVTDTQYF . TRBV7-2 TRBD1 TRBJ2-3
TGTGCCAGCAGCGGGAGGGCGGAGCAGTACTTC CASSGRAEQYF once TRBV6-5 TRBD2 TRBJ2-7
TGTGCCAGCAGCCTCCAATTAAAGGGAGGCTACACCTTC CASSLQLKGGYTF medium-sized TRBV7-6 . TRBJ1-2
TGTGCCAGCAGCTTCGGACAGTACAGCACTGAAGCTTTCTTT CASSFGQYSTEAFF . TRBV13 . TRBJ1-1
TGTGCCAGCTCACTTAACAGGGACTATGGCTACACCTTC CASSLNRDYGYTF . TRBV18 . TRBJ1-2
TGTGCCAGCACCGTTTCCGGGGGACACTCCTACGAGCAGTACTTC CASTVSGGHSYEQYF . TRBV7-2 . TRBJ2-7
TGTGCCACCAGCAGACGATACCTTAATTCACCCCTCCACTTT CATSRRYLNSPLHF . TRBV15 . TRBJ1-6
TGTGCCAGCAGTGAAGTCCCGGGACAGTCCTCTAATGAAAAACTGTTTTTT CASSEVPGQSSNEKLFF . TRBV6-1 TRBD1 TRBJ1-4
TGTGCCAGCAGTTTGTGGGGGACAACTAATGAAAAACTGTTTTTT CASSLWGTTNEKLFF few TRBV27 . TRBJ1-4
TGTGCCAGCAGCTTAACCTTATCGGGACAGGGAAGGGCAAACATTCAGTACTTC CASSLTLSGQGRANIQYF . TRBV7-8 TRBD1 TRBJ2-4
TGCGCCAGCAGCCAAGACAGGGGGCGAGTGGAGACCCAGTACTTC CASSQDRGRVETQYF once TRBV4-1 TRBD1 TRBJ2-5
TGTGCCACCGGGGGGACAGGGGCACAGAGCTCTGGGGCCAACGTCCTGACTTTC CATGGTGAQSSGANVLTF . TRBV15 TRBD1 TRBJ2-6
TGTGCCAGCAAGGGGCAGGGGTTCAGTTCCCCCCGGTTCTTC CASKGQGFSSPRFF . TRBV6-5 . TRBJ2-1
TGTGCCAGCAGCTCAGGGGGGACCTATGGACTCTACGAGCAGTACTTC CASSSGGTYGLYEQYF few TRBV7-2 . TRBJ2-7
TGTGCCAGCTATACCTTCGGAGGCGGTGAGCAGTTCTTC CASYTFGGGEQFF few TRBV7-9 . TRBJ2-1
TGTGCCAGCAGCTTAGGGGTGTACTACGAGCAGTACTTC CASSLGVYYEQYF . TRBV11-2 . TRBJ2-7
TGTGCCATCAGTGCGGGGGGGTCCTATAATTCACCCCTCCACTTT CAISAGGSYNSPLHF . TRBV10-3 . TRBJ1-6
TGTGCCATCAAGACTAGCGAGGAAGAGACCCAGTACTTC CAIKTSEEETQYF . TRBV10-3 TRBD2 TRBJ2-5
TGTGCCAGCACCCTGACAGGGGGCCCCTACGAGCAGTACTTC CASTLTGGPYEQYF . TRBV7-2 TRBD1 TRBJ2-7
TGTGCCAGCAGTTACTCGTTCCGGGTTAAGTCCAATGAGCAGTTCTTC CASSYSFRVKSNEQFF . TRBV6-5 . TRBJ2-1
TGCAGCGTTGAGGGGGGACAGGGGACAGATACGCAGTATTTT CSVEGGQGTDTQYF . TRBV29-1 TRBD1 TRBJ2-3
TGTGCCAGCTCACCATCCAACCTCCGGAATCAGCCCCAGCATTTT CASSPSNLRNQPQHF few TRBV18 . TRBJ1-5
TGTGCCAGCACCCGTAGCGGGGTCCAAGAGACCCAGTACTTC CASTRSGVQETQYF . TRBV2 TRBD2 TRBJ2-5
TGTGCCAGCAGTAAGGACTATAGAGGGACCCAGTACTTC CASSKDYRGTQYF . TRBV6-5 . TRBJ2-5
TGTGCCAGCCGGGACAGGAACACAGATACGCAGTATTTT CASRDRNTDTQYF few TRBV6-1 TRBD1 TRBJ2-3
TGTGCCAGCAGCGCAACAGATACGCAGTATTTT CASSATDTQYF few TRBV11-2 . TRBJ2-3
TGCGCCAGCAGCCAAGGACTAGCGGCGGCCGATACGCAGTATTTT CASSQGLAAADTQYF few TRBV4-3 TRBD2 TRBJ2-3
TGTGCCAGCAGTTTAATCTGGGACTATGGCTACACCTTC CASSLIWDYGYTF . TRBV28 . TRBJ1-2
TGTGCCAGCAGTGAGTCAGGGTCCGGTGGCTACACCTTC CASSESGSGGYTF . TRBV6-1 . TRBJ1-2